This TCR beta chain was documented in a study of pediatric ulcerative colitis. V lost 1 base to trimming and J lost 4 bases; unmatched junction nucleotides: 5. The CDR3 length is 16 residues. The germline V gene has CDR1 SGHDT and CDR2 YYEEEE. The method was immunoSEQ multiplex PCR; TCRdb's version includes in-frame clones alone and lacks a portion of them. The sample lists about 22,000 clones; approximately 74% were seen once. The rectum was sampled with one to two pinch biopsies at colonoscopy. Study-level results: Blood-rectal clonal overlap within each person was significantly higher in ulcerative colitis patients than controls. Rectal repertoires separated controls, mild-moderate and acute severe colitis.

Concerning this clone: The antigen is undetermined.

The source of this sequence is a boy younger than 18 with severe ulcerative colitis. Material: gut tissue. The chain is built from TRBV5-6 and TRBJ2-3; 11 bases line up with TRBD2. The CDR3 nucleotides read TGTGCCAGCAGCTTGTTAGCGGGGGGGCTCGCAGATACGCAGTATTTT. It is translated as CASSLLAGGLADTQYF.